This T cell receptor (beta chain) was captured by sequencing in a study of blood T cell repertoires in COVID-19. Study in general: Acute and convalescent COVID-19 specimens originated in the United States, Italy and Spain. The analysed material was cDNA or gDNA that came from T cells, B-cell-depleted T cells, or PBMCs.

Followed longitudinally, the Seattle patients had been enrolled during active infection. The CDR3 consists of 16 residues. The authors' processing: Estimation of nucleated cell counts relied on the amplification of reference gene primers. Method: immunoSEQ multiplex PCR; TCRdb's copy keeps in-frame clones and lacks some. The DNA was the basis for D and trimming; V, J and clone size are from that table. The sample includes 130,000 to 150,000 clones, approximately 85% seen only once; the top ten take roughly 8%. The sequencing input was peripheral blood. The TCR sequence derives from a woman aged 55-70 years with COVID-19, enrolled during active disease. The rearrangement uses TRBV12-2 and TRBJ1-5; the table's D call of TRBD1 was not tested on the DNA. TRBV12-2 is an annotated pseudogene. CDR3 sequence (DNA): TGTGCAAGTCGCTTAGACCCCAGGGTATGCAATCAGCCCCAGCATTTT. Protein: CASRLDPRVCNQPQHF.